These 26 T cell receptor beta chains share one sample of origin, sequenced in a study of blood T cell repertoires in COVID-19. Data came from immunoSEQ multiplex PCR; TCRdb stores just in-frame clones and leaves some out. Of 220,000 or so clones listed, approximately 77% are singletons. The sequencing sample was made of peripheral blood. These receptors were taken from a woman aged 80 or older with acute or convalescent COVID-19.

J is TRBJ1-2 and V is TRBV3-1 (or the pseudogene TRBV3-2); D remains ambiguous. Trimming took off 4 bases at V and 6 bases at J, with 15 bases between the two ends. Germline CDR1 is LGHDT and CDR2 is YNNKEL (reference sequence). CDR3 length: 14 amino acids. CDR3 in amino acids: CASSPAGRGHGYTF. CDR3 bases: TGTGCCAGCAGCCCCGCGGGCAGAGGCCATGGCTACACCTTC.

This clone has just one count. The chain carries TRBV18 and TRBJ2-2, with D uncertain. The V gene's germline CDR1 is KGHSH and CDR2 LQKENI. V dropped 1 base and J dropped 0 bases, with 6 bases sitting between them. The length of the CDR3 is 15 residues. The CDR3 sequence is CASSPLQANTGELFF. The CDR3 nucleotides read TGTGCCAGCTCACCACTCCAGGCGAACACCGGGGAGCTGTTTTTT.

Here the CDR3 DNA reads TGTGCCAGCAGCCTCGGGACAGCTATTAACTATGGCTACACCTTC. Translating it yields CASSLGTAINYGYTF. The chain uses TRBV9 and TRBJ1-2, with 7 nucleotides matching TRBD1. There are 15 residues in the CDR3. The germline gives CDR1 SGDLS, CDR2 YYNGEE. V was pared by 4 bases and J by 1 base, with 7 bases of the junction left unmatched.

V usage is TRBV5-6 and J usage is TRBJ1-2; the D gene is possibly TRBD1 (5 bases). The germline V gene has CDR1 SGHDT and CDR2 YYEEEE. The CDR3 loop spans 14 amino acids. The V end lost 0 bases, the J end lost 2 bases, and 8 bases lay between the germline ends. The DNA of the CDR3 is TGTGCCAGCAGCTTGGTACAGGTGAACTATGGCTACACCTTC. It yields the protein CASSLVQVNYGYTF.

The V gene is TRBV20-1, the J gene TRBJ2-7; no definite D call. Germline assignment: CDR1 DFQATT and CDR2 SNEGSKA (reference sequence). V was clipped by 7 bases and J by 2 bases, with 9 bases between them. CDR3 length: 11 amino acids. The CDR3 sequence is CSGGGTYEQYF. The CDR3 coding sequence is TGCAGTGGTGGCGGAACCTACGAGCAGTACTTC.

Turning to this clone: In the same sample, other DNA sequences code for this CDR3. This sequence joins TRBV12-3 or TRBV12-4 and TRBJ1-2; 7 bases are a match to TRBD1. CDR3 length: 13 amino acids. After removal of 5 bases from V and 1 base from J, the junction contained 1 base not matched to a gene. The CDR3 DNA reads as TGTGCCAGCAGTCCAGGGGGTAACTATGGCTACACCTTC. Translating it yields CASSPGGNYGYTF.

This chain links TRBV6-6 with TRBJ1-3, with D tentatively TRBD1 (6 bases). There are 15 residues in the CDR3. Germline V gene lookup returns CDR1 MNHNY and CDR2 SVGAGI (reference sequence). V lost 6 bases, J lost 4 bases, and 16 bases lay in between. CDR3 DNA sequence: TGTGCCAGCAGCCACAGGGTTTATGTGGGAAACACCATATATTTT. This codes for CASSHRVYVGNTIYF.

The chain carries TRBV5-6 and TRBJ2-7; tentative D call: TRBD2 (5 bases). Trimming removed 2 bases at V and 4 bases at J, with 16 bases between. Germline V lookup: CDR1 SGHDT, CDR2 YYEEEE. This CDR3 is built from 15 residues. CDR3 protein: CASSFPGREGYEQYF. Written as DNA, the CDR3 is TGTGCCAGCAGCTTTCCTGGCCGCGAGGGTTACGAGCAGTACTTC.

The chain joins TRBV7-2 to TRBJ2-5; a weak D match, TRBD1 (5 bases). CDR1 is SGHTA and CDR2 is FQGNSA in the germline V gene. The V and J ends lost 2 bases and 4 bases respectively, with 11 bases between them. This CDR3 region has 14 residues. The CDR3 is CASSLQQGGETQYF. CDR3 in DNA: TGTGCCAGCAGCTTACAGCAGGGTGGAGAGACCCAGTACTTC.

V gene TRBV14 combines with J gene TRBJ1-6, with TRBD1 as a possible D gene (5 bases). CDR1 and CDR2 (germline): SGHDN, FVKESK. This CDR3 has 17 residues. Between the trimmed V and J ends, which lost 1 base and 2 bases, there was a span of 12 bases. CDR3 loop: CASSQGRGEPYNSPLHF. Here the CDR3 DNA reads TGTGCCAGCAGCCAAGGACGGGGGGAACCCTATAATTCACCCCTCCACTTT.

The J gene is TRBJ2-7, the V gene TRBV19, with 10 bases matching TRBD1. CDR1 and CDR2 from the germline V gene are LNHDA and SQIVND (reference sequence). This CDR3 spans 16 amino acids. V shed 4 bases, J shed 2 bases, and the junction held 8 bases outside the gene matches. CDR3 protein: CASSTTLGTGAYEQYF. CDR3 in DNA: TGTGCCAGTAGTACTACTTTGGGGACAGGGGCCTACGAGCAGTACTTC.

The chain links TRBV4-2 to TRBJ1-2; D ambiguous. CDR1 is LGHNA, CDR2 YNFKEQ, per germline. Trimming took off 1 base at V and 2 bases at J, with 11 bases between the two ends. There are 15 residues in the CDR3. The CDR3 reads CASSQAGGNNYGYTF. CDR3 bases: TGTGCCAGCAGCCAAGCCGGAGGCAACAACTATGGCTACACCTTC.

The J gene is TRBJ2-3, the V gene TRBV6-4; D uncertain. The ends were cut back, 0 bases at V and 2 bases at J, with 12 bases in the middle. The CDR3 loop spans 16 amino acids. CDR1 is MRHNA, CDR2 SNTAGT, per germline. CDR3 region: CASSDSWAALTDTQYF. The CDR3 bases are TGTGCCAGCAGTGACTCGTGGGCTGCCCTCACAGATACGCAGTATTTT.

J is TRBJ1-2 and V is TRBV3-1 (or the pseudogene TRBV3-2); 9 bases are a match to TRBD1. The CDR3 sequence is 15 residues long. With V trimmed by 7 bases and J by 8 bases, 14 bases remained unmatched. Looked up from germline, CDR1 is LGHDT and CDR2 is YNNKEL (reference sequence). For the CDR3, the DNA is TGTGCCAGCAACTTCCGGGGGGGACAGGGATTGGGCTACACCTTC. Residues: CASNFRGGQGLGYTF.

Of note for this clone: The same CDR3 arises from other DNA sequences in this sample as well. This sequence joins TRBV7-6 and TRBJ1-1; D gene uncertain. Germline loops: CDR1 SGHVS, CDR2 FNYEAQ. The CDR3 length is 13 residues. Trimming removed 2 bases at V and 5 bases at J, with 9 bases between. CDR3 coding DNA: TGTGCCAGCAGCTTATCCGGAGATACTGAAGCTTTCTTT. Protein product: CASSLSGDTEAFF.

The V call is TRBV19, the J call TRBJ2-7, with 8 bases that match TRBD1. The V gene end was trimmed by 5 bases and the J gene end by 6 bases; junction bases not matched to a gene: 3. The CDR3 loop spans 12 amino acids. Per the germline V gene, CDR1 is LNHDA and CDR2 is SQIVND (reference sequence). CDR3: CASSATGGEQYF. CDR3 nucleotides: TGTGCCAGTAGTGCTACAGGGGGCGAGCAGTACTTC.

The CDR3: CSVGENPGNTIYF. In DNA, the CDR3 is TGCAGCGTTGGTGAGAACCCTGGAAACACCATATATTTT. This chain links TRBV29-1 with TRBJ1-3; D remains unclear. V was pared by 4 bases and J by 2 bases, with 9 bases between. The CDR3 contains 13 residues. The germline V gene has CDR1 SQVTM and CDR2 ANQGSEA.

The chain links TRBV27 to TRBJ1-1, with 7 bases that match TRBD1. The CDR3 is 17 amino acids. Germline trimming cut 6 bases from V and 0 bases from J; bases unmatched to any gene: 13. Germline assignment: CDR1 MNHEY and CDR2 SMNVEV (reference sequence). The CDR3 sequence: CASSPIGQANMNTEAFF. In nucleotides, the CDR3 is TGTGCCAGCAGCCCCATCGGACAGGCCAATATGAACACTGAAGCTTTCTTT.

Only a few counts were recorded for this clone. J is TRBJ1-1 and V is TRBV4-1, with TRBD1 as a possible D gene (5 bases). The V gene's germline CDR1 is MGHRA and CDR2 YSYEKL. Trimming removed 0 bases from V and 4 bases from J, with 21 bases in between. This CDR3 has 18 amino acids. Written as DNA, the CDR3 is TGCGCCAGCAGCCAAGAACAGCCCCCCAGCGGGGGTGGCACTGAAGCTTTCTTT. This codes for CASSQEQPPSGGGTEAFF.

The genes are TRBV19 and TRBJ1-6, with D uncertain. The V end was cut by 5 bases, the J end by 7 bases, with 6 bases between. CDR3 size: 12 residues. CDR1 and CDR2 from the germline V gene are LNHDA and SQIVND (reference sequence). The chain's CDR3 is CASSLQNSPLHF. The CDR3 coding sequence is TGTGCCAGTAGTTTACAGAATTCACCCCTCCACTTT.

The rearrangement joins TRBV5-1 to TRBJ2-1; D possibly corresponds to TRBD2 (5 bases). The CDR3 extends over 18 amino acids. Trimming shortened V by 4 bases and J by 0 bases, and 20 bases separated the two germline ends. Germline CDR1 reads SGHRS; CDR2 reads YFSETQ. The DNA for the CDR3 is TGCGCCAGCAGCCCGCCCGCCGCGGGCCCTTTCTCCTACAATGAGCAGTTCTTC. Protein: CASSPPAAGPFSYNEQFF.

The CDR3 loop reads CASSLPPRDTYSNQPQHF. The CDR3 nucleotides are TGTGCCAGCAGCCTGCCACCCCGGGACACTTATAGCAATCAGCCCCAGCATTTT. The genes are TRBV5-8 and TRBJ1-5, with D tentatively TRBD1 (6 bases). CDR1 SGHTS and CDR2 YDEGEE come from the germline V gene. CDR3 length: 18 amino acids. V gave up 4 bases and J gave up 0 bases, with 20 bases separating them.

This rearrangement joins TRBV9 to TRBJ1-1, with 7 bases fitting TRBD1. The V segment lost 2 bases and the J segment 3 bases; nucleotides outside the gene matches: 4. Germline V gene lookup returns CDR1 SGDLS and CDR2 YYNGEE. The CDR3 extends over 14 amino acids. As DNA, the CDR3 is TGTGCCAGCAGCGTCACAGGGGCGGACACTGAAGCTTTCTTT. This gives the protein CASSVTGADTEAFF. Filled out from reference TRBV9 and TRBJ1-1, the complete variable domain reads DSGVTQTPKHLITATGQRVTLRCSPRSGDLSVYWYQQSLDQGLQFLIQYYNGEERAKGNILERFSAQQFPDLHSELNLSSLELGDSALYFCASSVTGADTEAFFGQGTRLTVV.

The DNA for the CDR3 is TGCGCCAGCAGACCGGGACAGAATGATCAGCCCCAGCATTTT. It specifies CASRPGQNDQPQHF. The chain joins TRBV5-1 to TRBJ1-5, with 7 bases lining up with TRBD1. Germline CDR1 and CDR2: SGHRS and YFSETQ. V lost 5 bases and J lost 5; bases outside the gene matches: 7. The CDR3 loop spans 14 amino acids.

V gene TRBV6-6 combines with J gene TRBJ1-5; D is undetermined. The CDR3 extends over 13 amino acids. Looked up from germline, CDR1 is MNHNY and CDR2 is SVGAGI (reference sequence). V lost 5 bases to trimming and J lost 2 bases, with 7 bases between them. This chain's CDR3 is CASSPQGNQPQHF. CDR3 DNA sequence: TGTGCCAGCAGTCCTCAGGGCAATCAGCCCCAGCATTTT.

The rearrangement uses TRBV30 and TRBJ2-5; 12 positions match TRBD2. The CDR3 covers 13 residues. J was trimmed by 13 bases and V by 5 bases; bases with no gene match: 11. Germline assignment: CDR1 GTSNPN and CDR2 SVGIG (reference sequence). The CDR3 is CAWRLAGAAFWYF. In DNA form, the CDR3 reads TGTGCCTGGCGACTAGCGGGGGCCGCCTTTTGGTACTTC.